These 10 T cell receptor beta chains came from one sample sequenced in a study of T cell changes during pregnancy in multiple sclerosis. Generated by immunoSEQ multiplex PCR, the TCRdb table keeps only in-frame clones and is missing some. The sample consists of just under 100,000 clones, 93% of them appearing once. This specimen was peripheral blood, taken after pregnancy. Every receptor here comes from a female donor with multiple sclerosis, enrolled in a pregnancy study.

J is TRBJ2-3 and V is TRBV11-2; D possibly corresponds to TRBD2 (5 bases). V lost 0 bases and J lost 5, with 6 bases in between. In germline, CDR1 is SGHAT, CDR2 FQNNGV. The CDR3 totals 13 residues. CDR3 coding DNA: TGTGCCAGCAGCTTAGAGGGAGAAGATACGCAGTATTTT. This sequence encodes CASSLEGEDTQYF. The variable domain in full, completed from reference TRBV11-2 and TRBJ2-3, reads EAGVAQSPRYKIIEKRQSVAFWCNPISGHATLYWYQQILGQGPKLLIQFQNNGVVDDSQLPKDRFSAERLKGVDSTLKIQPAKLEDSAVYLCASSLEGEDTQYFGPGTRLTVL.

V and J are TRBV5-1 and TRBJ2-1; a weak D match, TRBD2 (6 bases). Trimming removed 5 bases from V and 7 bases from J, with 13 bases in between. Germline CDR1 is SGHRS and CDR2 is YFSETQ. This CDR3 spans 13 amino acids. This chain's CDR3 is CASSIGLMNEQFF. Here the CDR3 DNA reads TGCGCCAGCAGTATAGGACTAATGAATGAGCAGTTCTTC.

A single count supports this clone. This rearrangement joins TRBV10-3 to TRBJ1-5, with 7 bases aligning to TRBD1. The length of the CDR3 is 15 residues. The V and J ends lost 8 bases and 3 bases, in that order; junction bases with no gene match: 10. Germline lookup yields CDR1 ENHRY and CDR2 SYGVKD. The CDR3 is CAIGPRDSPNQPQHF. The CDR3 bases are TGTGCCATCGGACCCCGGGACAGTCCCAATCAGCCCCAGCATTTT.

The chain is built from TRBV5-1 and TRBJ2-2; D might be TRBD1 (5 bases). Trimming removed 4 bases at V and 1 base at J, with 8 bases between. The length of the CDR3 is 14 residues. The germline V gene encodes CDR1 SGHRS and CDR2 YFSETQ. The CDR3 DNA is TGCGCCAGCAGCGGACAAATGAACACCGGGGAGCTGTTTTTT. Its protein product is CASSGQMNTGELFF. Looking up the rest from reference TRBV5-1 and TRBJ2-2 gives the full variable domain: KAGVTQTPRYLIKTRGQQVTLSCSPISGHRSVSWYQQTPGQGLQFLFEYFSETQRNKGNFPGRFSGRQFSNSRSEMNVSTLELGDSALYLCASSGQMNTGELFFGEGSRLTVL.

V gene TRBV4-2 combines with J gene TRBJ1-2, with 8 bases fitting TRBD1. There are 13 residues in the CDR3. V trimming: 3 bases; J trimming: 8 bases; junction bases outside the gene matches: 5. CDR1 is LGHNA and CDR2 is YNFKEQ in the germline V gene. Here the CDR3 reads CASSHGQGPGYTF. The DNA of the CDR3 is TGTGCCAGCAGCCATGGACAGGGTCCCGGCTACACCTTC.

The chain joins TRBV28 to TRBJ2-3, with a weak D call TRBD2 (5 bases). The CDR3 covers 16 residues. Germline assignment: CDR1 MDHEN and CDR2 SYDVKM. With 7 bases removed from V and 4 bases from J, the gap between germline ends came to 21 bases. CDR3 in DNA: TGTGCCAGCACCTCAGCGGTAGTCATGACGGCAGATACGCAGTATTTT. Translated, it gives CASTSAVVMTADTQYF.

The genes are TRBV11-2 and TRBJ2-4, with a possible D match to TRBD2 (6 bases). CDR3 size: 13 residues. The V end lost 6 bases, the J end lost 13 bases, and 19 bases lay between the germline ends. Germline CDR1 SGHAT, CDR2 FQNNGV. CDR3 sequence reads: CASSLKVAVEQYF. For the CDR3, the DNA is TGTGCCAGCAGTTTAAAGGTAGCGGTGGAACAGTACTTC.

This chain connects TRBV19 to TRBJ1-1, with TRBD1 matching over 8 bases. This CDR3 is built from 15 residues. J lost 2 bases, V lost 5 bases, and 7 bases had no gene match. Germline lookup yields CDR1 LNHDA and CDR2 SQIVND (reference sequence). The CDR3 DNA reads as TGTGCCAGTAGTTACAGGGGGGGGGTCAACACTGAAGCTTTCTTT. Protein: CASSYRGGVNTEAFF. Looking up the rest from reference TRBV19 and TRBJ1-1 gives the full variable domain: DGGITQSPKYLFRKEGQNVTLSCEQNLNHDAMYWYRQDPGQGLRLIYYSQIVNDFQKGDIAEGYSVSREKKESFPLTVTSAQKNPTAFYLCASSYRGGVNTEAFFGQGTRLTVV.

This sequence joins TRBV15 and TRBJ1-5, with D possibly TRBD1 on 6 matching bases. Trimming cost V 0 bases and J 7 bases, with 13 bases left between them. CDR3 length: 15 residues. Germline-derived CDR1 and CDR2 are LNHNV and YYDKDF (reference sequence). Here the CDR3 reads CATSRDSGTQQPQHF. CDR3 coding DNA: TGTGCCACCAGCAGAGACTCCGGGACACAGCAGCCCCAGCATTTT.

V usage is TRBV5-4 and J usage is TRBJ2-5; D uncertain. The CDR3 is made up of 11 amino acids. In germline, CDR1 is SGHNT, CDR2 YYREEE (reference sequence). V lost 3 bases and J 3 bases, leaving 3 bases between the germline ends. The CDR3, as DNA: TGTGCCAGCAGCTCTAAAGAGACCCAGTACTTC. Translation gives CASSSKETQYF.